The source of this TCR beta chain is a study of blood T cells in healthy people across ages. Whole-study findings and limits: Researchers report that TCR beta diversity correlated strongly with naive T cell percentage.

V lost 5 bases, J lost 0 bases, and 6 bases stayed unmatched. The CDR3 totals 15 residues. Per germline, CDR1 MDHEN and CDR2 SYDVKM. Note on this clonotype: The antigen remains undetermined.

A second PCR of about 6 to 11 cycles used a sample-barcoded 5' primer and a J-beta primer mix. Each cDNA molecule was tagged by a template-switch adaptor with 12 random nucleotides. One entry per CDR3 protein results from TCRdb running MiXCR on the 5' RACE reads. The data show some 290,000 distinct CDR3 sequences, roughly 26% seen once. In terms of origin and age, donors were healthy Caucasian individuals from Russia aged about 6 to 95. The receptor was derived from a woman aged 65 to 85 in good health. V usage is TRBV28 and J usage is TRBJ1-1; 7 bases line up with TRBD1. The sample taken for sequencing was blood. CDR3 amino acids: CASSPPTGMNTEAFF. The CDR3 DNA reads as TGTGCCAGCAGTCCACCGACAGGGATGAACACTGAAGCTTTCTTT.